Sequencing of this T cell receptor beta chain was carried out in a study of CD8+ T cells in alopecia areata. Points from the study as a whole: Sequenced scalp T cells also include alphabeta T cells resident in normal skin.

Treatment: oral pan-JAK inhibitor, 5-10 mg twice daily. Following RNA extraction, reverse transcription yielded cDNA that acted as the sequencing template. Only in-frame clones appear in the TCRdb table, and some are missing; sequencing was by immunoSEQ multiplex PCR. The sample gives approximately 210,000 clones, approximately 56% of which show up once; 3% to 3.5% is in the top ten. A word on this clone: The antigen is unknown.

CDR1 is SGHAT and CDR2 is FQNNGV in the germline V gene. V was pared by 5 bases and J by 4 bases, with 7 bases of the junction left unmatched. The CDR3 runs 14 residues. Sample: CD4+ T cells sorted from blood, taken at week 4, from a patient treated with tofacitinib. The receptor comes from a human donor with alopecia areata. The chain has TRBV11-2 and TRBJ2-5; 7 bases are a match to TRBD1. CDR3 residues: CASSPRQGRETQYF. The CDR3 DNA is TGTGCCAGCAGCCCCCGACAGGGAAGAGAGACCCAGTACTTC.